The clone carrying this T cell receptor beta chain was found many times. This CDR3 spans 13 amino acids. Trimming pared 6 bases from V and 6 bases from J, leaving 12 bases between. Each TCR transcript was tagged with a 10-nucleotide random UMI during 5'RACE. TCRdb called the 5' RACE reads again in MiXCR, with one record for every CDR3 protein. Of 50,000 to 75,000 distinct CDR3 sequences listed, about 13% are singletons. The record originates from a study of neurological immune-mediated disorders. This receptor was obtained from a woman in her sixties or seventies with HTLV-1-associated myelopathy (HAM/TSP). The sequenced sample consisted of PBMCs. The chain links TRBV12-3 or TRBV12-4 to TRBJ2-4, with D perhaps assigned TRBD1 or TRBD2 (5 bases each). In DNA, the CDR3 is TGTGCCAGCAGCCCTACGGGGCCAAACATTCAGTACTTC. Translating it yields CASSPTGPNIQYF.